This record concerns one TCR beta chain sequence. Assay used: immunoSEQ multiplex PCR; TCRdb lists only in-frame clones, some missing. The sample holds about 19,000 clones; roughly 68% are singletons and the top ten take 10% to 15%. This sample is part of a study of OX40 agonist ivuxolimab in advanced cancers. Looking at the study overall: Three patients responded partially, comprising one with hepatocellular carcinoma and two with cutaneous melanoma.

Here the sequenced sample was CD4+ or CD8+ T cells sorted from blood, taken in a trial of the OX40 agonist ivuxolimab. The TCR was taken from an adult with an advanced solid tumor such as melanoma, head and neck, liver or kidney cancer.

Here the CDR3 DNA reads TGTGCCAGCAGTTTACTACTCCCGACAGGTACCTACGAGCAGTACTTC. Translating it yields CASSLLLPTGTYEQYF. The chain joins TRBV27 to TRBJ2-7; TRBD1 is a possible D gene (6 bases). V lost 2 bases to trimming and J lost 2 bases, with 16 bases between them. Per germline, CDR1 MNHEY and CDR2 SMNVEV (reference sequence). The CDR3 has 16 residues.